This T cell receptor (beta chain) appears in the sequencing data of a study of cytomegalovirus exposure and HLA in healthy donors. Study summary: A preliminary data release comprised approximately 85 million unique TCRs obtained from HLA-typed donors.

The germline gives CDR1 MGHDK, CDR2 SYGVNS. V shed 2 bases and J 0 bases; nucleotides not matched to a gene: 1. This CDR3 comprises 14 residues. Turning to this clone: Its antigen remains unknown.

This PCR relied on a set of 60 Vbeta primers and 13 Jbeta primers. Assay: immunoSEQ multiplex PCR; the TCRdb copy retains only in-frame clones and omits some. The profile shows about 140,000 clones, 70% to 85% of them singletons. General study results and limits: Clonal expansion was found to be greater in HLA-associated TCR beta chains than in equally common others in a later analysis. The CMV antigen specificity of three CMV-associated chains was confirmed through in vitro analysis.

This rearrangement joins TRBV25-1 to TRBJ2-7, with 7 bases that match TRBD2. The receptor comes from a man younger than 45 in good health and CMV-seropositive. Sample: PBMCs. For the CDR3, the DNA is TGTGCCAGCAGTGAAAGCGGGGTCTCCTACGAGCAGTACTTC. Amino acids: CASSESGVSYEQYF.